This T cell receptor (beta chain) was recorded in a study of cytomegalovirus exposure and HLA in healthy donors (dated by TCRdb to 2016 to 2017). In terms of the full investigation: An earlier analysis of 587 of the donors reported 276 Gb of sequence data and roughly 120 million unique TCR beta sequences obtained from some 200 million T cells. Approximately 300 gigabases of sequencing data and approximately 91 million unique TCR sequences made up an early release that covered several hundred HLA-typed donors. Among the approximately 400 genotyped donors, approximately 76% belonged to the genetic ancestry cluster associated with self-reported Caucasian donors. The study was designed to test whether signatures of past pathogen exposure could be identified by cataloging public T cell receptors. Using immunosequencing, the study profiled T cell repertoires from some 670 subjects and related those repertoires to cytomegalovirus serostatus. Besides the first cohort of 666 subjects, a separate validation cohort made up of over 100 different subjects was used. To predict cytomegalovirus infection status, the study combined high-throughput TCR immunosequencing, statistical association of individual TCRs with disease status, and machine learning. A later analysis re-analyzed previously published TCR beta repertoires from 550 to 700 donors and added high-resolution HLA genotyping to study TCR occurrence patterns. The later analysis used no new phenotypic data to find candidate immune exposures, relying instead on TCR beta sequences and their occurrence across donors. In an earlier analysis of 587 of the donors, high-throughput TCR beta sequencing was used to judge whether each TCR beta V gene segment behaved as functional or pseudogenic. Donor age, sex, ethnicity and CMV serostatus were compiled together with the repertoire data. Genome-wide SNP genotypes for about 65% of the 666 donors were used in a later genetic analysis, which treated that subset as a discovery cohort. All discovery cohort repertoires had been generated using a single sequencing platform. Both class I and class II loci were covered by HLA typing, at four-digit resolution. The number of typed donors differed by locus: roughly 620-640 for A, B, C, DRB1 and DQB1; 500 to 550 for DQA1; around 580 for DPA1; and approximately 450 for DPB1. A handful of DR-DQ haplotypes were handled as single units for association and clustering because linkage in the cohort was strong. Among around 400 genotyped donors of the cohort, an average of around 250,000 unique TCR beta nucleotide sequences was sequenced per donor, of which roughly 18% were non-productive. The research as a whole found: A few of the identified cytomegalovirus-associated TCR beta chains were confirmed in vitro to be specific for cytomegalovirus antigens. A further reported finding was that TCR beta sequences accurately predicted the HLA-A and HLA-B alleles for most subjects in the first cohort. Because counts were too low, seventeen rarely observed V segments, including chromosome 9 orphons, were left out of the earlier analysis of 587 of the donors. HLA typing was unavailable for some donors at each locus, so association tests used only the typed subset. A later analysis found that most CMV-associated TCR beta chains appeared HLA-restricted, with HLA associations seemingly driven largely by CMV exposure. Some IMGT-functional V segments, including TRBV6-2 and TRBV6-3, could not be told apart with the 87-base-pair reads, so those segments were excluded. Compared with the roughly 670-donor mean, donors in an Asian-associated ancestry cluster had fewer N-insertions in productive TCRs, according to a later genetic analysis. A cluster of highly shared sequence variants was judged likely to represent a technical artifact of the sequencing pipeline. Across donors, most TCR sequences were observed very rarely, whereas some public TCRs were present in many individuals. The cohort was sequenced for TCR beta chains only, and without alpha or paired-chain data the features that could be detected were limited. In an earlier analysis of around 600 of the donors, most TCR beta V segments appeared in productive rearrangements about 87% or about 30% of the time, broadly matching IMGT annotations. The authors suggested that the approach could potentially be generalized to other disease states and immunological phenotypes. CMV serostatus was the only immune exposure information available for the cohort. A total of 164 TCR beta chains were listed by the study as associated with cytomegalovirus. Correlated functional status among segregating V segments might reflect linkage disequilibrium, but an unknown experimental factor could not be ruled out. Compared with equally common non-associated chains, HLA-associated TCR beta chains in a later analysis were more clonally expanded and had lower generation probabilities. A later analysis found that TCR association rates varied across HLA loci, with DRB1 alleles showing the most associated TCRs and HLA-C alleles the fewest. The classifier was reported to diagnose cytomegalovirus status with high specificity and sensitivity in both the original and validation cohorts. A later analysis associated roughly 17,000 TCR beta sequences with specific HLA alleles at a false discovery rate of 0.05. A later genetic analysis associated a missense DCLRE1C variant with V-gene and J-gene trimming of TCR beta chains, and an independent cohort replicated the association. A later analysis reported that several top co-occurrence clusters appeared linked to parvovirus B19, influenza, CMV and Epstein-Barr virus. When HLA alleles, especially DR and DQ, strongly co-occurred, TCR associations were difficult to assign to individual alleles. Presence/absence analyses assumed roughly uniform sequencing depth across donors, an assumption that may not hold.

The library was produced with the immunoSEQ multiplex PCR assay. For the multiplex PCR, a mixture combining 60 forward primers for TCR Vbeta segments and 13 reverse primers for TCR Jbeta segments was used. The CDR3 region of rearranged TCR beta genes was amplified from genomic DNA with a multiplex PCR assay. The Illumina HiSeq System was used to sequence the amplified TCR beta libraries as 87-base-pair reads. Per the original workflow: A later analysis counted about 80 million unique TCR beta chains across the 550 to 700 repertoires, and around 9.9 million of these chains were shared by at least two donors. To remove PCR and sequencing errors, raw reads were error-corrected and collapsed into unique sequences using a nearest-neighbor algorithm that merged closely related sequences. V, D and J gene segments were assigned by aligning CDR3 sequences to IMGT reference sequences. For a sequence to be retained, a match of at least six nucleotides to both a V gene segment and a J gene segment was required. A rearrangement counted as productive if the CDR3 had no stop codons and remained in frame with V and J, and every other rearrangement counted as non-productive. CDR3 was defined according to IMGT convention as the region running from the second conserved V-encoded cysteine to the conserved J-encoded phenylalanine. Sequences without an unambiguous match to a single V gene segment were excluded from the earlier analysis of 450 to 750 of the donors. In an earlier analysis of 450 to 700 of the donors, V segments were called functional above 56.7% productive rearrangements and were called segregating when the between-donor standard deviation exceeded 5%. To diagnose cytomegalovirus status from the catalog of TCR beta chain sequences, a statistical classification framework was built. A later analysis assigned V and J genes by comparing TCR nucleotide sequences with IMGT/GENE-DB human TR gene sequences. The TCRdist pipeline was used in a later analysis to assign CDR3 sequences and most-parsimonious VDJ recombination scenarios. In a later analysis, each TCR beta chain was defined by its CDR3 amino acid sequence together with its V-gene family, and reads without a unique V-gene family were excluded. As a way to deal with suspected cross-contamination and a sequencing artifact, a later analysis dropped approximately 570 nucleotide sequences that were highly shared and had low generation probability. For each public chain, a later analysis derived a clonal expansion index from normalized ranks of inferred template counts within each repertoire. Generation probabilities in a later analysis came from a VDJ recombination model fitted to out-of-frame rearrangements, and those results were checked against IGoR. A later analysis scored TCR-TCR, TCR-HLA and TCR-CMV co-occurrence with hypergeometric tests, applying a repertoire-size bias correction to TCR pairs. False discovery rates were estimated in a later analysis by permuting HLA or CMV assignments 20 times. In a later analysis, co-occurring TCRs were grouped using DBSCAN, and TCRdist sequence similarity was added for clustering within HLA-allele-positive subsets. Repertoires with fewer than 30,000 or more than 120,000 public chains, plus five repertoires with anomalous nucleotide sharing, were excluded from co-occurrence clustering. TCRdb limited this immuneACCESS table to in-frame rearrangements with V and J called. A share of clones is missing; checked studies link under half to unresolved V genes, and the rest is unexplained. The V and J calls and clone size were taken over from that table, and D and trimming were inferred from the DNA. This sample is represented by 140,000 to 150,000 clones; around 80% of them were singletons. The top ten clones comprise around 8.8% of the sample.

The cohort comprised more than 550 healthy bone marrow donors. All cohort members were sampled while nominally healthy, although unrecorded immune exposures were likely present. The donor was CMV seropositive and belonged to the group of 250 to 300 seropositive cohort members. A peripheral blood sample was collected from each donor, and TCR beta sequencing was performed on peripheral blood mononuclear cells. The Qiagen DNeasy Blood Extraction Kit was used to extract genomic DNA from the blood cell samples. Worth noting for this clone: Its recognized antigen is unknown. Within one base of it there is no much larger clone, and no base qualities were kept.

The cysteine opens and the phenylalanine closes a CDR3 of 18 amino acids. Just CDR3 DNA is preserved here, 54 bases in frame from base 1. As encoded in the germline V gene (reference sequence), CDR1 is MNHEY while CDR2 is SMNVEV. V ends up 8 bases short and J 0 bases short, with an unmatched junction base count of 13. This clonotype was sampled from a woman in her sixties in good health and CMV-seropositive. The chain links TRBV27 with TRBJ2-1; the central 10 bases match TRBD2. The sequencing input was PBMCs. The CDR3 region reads CASRPGTSAPSSYNEQFF. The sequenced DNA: TGTGCCAGCCGACCCGGGACTAGCGCTCCAAGCTCCTACAATGAGCAGTTCTTC.